These 26 T cell receptor beta chains originate from one sample sequenced in a study of T-cell memory formation after mild COVID-19. TCRdb used MiXCR to reprocess the 5' RACE reads, holding one entry per CDR3 protein. The sample lists hundreds of thousands of distinct CDR3 sequences, about 15% occurring once. What was sequenced was PBMCs or a T cell subset sorted from them (not recorded which). The receptors here all came from a man between 18 and 35 years old who had mild COVID-19 (a few samples of this study predate the infection). Cell type and time point are not known.

The chain carries TRBV20-1 and TRBJ2-7, with D perhaps matching TRBD1 or TRBD2 (5 bases each). Germline V gene sequence: CDR1 DFQATT, CDR2 SNEGSKA (reference sequence). Deletions cut 5 bases from V and 3 bases from J, with 20 bases between. The CDR3 extends over 15 amino acids. As DNA, the CDR3 is TGCAGTGCTGTCGCACCACTAGTTAGGGGCTACGAGCAGTACGTC. It is translated as CSAVAPLVRGYEQYV.

The chain joins TRBV10-3 to TRBJ2-7; D could derive from TRBD1 or TRBD2 (6 bases each). The CDR3 is made up of 13 amino acids. The V and J ends lost 4 bases and 3 bases respectively, with 10 bases between them. From germline, CDR1 is ENHRY and CDR2 SYGVKD. The CDR3, as DNA: TGTGCCATCAGTGGGGGGGCTTTCTACGAGCAGTACGTC. It yields the protein CAISGGAFYEQYV.

This clonotype has only a few counts. The chain uses TRBV28 and TRBJ2-7; D gene uncertain. Germline-derived CDR1 and CDR2 are MDHEN and SYDVKM. The CDR3 loop spans 12 amino acids. V shed 5 bases and J shed 12 bases, with 17 bases lying between them. CDR3 bases: TGTGCCAGCAGTGACCGGGCCCTACACCGGTACGTC. Protein: CASSDRALHRYV.

The chain's CDR3 is CASSLLLGQGAEYGYTF. CDR3 bases: TGTGCCAGCAGCTTACTCCTAGGACAGGGGGCCGAGTATGGCTACACCTTC. The rearrangement uses TRBV7-9 and TRBJ1-2; 11 nucleotides agree with TRBD1. J gave up 5 bases and V 2 bases, and 10 bases lay outside the gene matches. Germline V lookup: CDR1 SEHNR, CDR2 FQNEAQ (reference sequence). The CDR3 has 17 amino acids.

In its sample, this clonotype was seen a few times. The rearrangement joins TRBV27 to TRBJ1-6, with D perhaps matching TRBD1 (5 bases). V gave up 6 bases and J gave up 0 bases, with 15 bases separating them. The CDR3 is made up of 17 amino acids. Germline values: CDR1 MNHEY, CDR2 SMNVEV (reference sequence). The CDR3 DNA sequence: TGTGCCAGCAGGACAGCTGCAGCCGGCTCCTATAATTCACCCCTCCACTTT. Translating it yields CASRTAAAGSYNSPLHF.

This chain uses TRBV6-1 with TRBJ1-2, with D unresolved. CDR3 length equals 12 residues. Trimming took off 6 bases at V and 8 bases at J, with 13 bases between the two ends. Germline V gives CDR1 MNHNS, CDR2 SASEGT. The CDR3 reads CASRREVEGYTF. The CDR3 nucleotides read TGTGCCAGCAGGCGGGAGGTGGAGGGCTACACCTTC.

Points on this clonotype: This CDR3 fails to terminate in the conserved phenylalanine or tryptophan, so it likely reflects a read error. The V and J genes are TRBV11-2 and TRBJ2-5; D call uncertain. The V gene's germline CDR1 is SGHAT and CDR2 FQNNGV. The CDR3 is 15 amino acids. Deletions cut 0 bases from V and 2 bases from J, with 10 bases between. The CDR3 nucleotides are TGTGCCAGCAGCTTAGATCCGGGCGAGCAAGAGACCCAGTACTTA. This encodes CASSLDPGEQETQYL.

This clonotype has more than one count but fewer than ten. V gene TRBV7-6 combines with J gene TRBJ2-5; D not certain. Per germline, CDR1 SGHVS and CDR2 FNYEAQ. Trimming removed 2 bases at V and 5 bases at J, with 12 bases between. The CDR3 totals 14 residues. The CDR3 loop reads CASSLRNIRETQYF. CDR3 in DNA: TGTGCCAGCAGCTTAAGGAATATTAGGGAGACCCAGTACTTC.

This clonotype came up many times. The genes are TRBV6-5 and TRBJ1-2, with a weak D call TRBD1 (6 bases). V was shortened by 0 bases and J by 7 bases, with 15 bases between the two germline ends. The germline V gene has CDR1 MNHEY and CDR2 SVGAGI. This CDR3 contains 15 residues. Here the CDR3 reads CASSYSTGTSGGYTF. CDR3 sequence (DNA): TGTGCCAGCAGTTACTCGACTGGGACATCGGGTGGCTACACCTTC.

This sequence joins TRBV5-1 and TRBJ2-7, with D tentatively TRBD1 or TRBD2 (5 bases each). Trimming shortened V by 4 bases and J by 2 bases, and 16 bases separated the two germline ends. The CDR3 sequence is 15 residues long. Germline values: CDR1 SGHRS, CDR2 YFSETQ. The CDR3 DNA reads TGCGCCAGCAGCGCTGACGGGACCCGACCCTACGAGCAGTACTTC. The encoded protein is CASSADGTRPYEQYF. The entire variable domain, with the rest obtained from reference TRBV5-1 and TRBJ2-7, is as follows: KAGVTQTPRYLIKTRGQQVTLSCSPISGHRSVSWYQQTPGQGLQFLFEYFSETQRNKGNFPGRFSGRQFSNSRSEMNVSTLELGDSALYLCASSADGTRPYEQYFGPGTRLTVT.

This clonotype was counted a few times. V is TRBV20-1 and J is TRBJ2-3, with a weak D call TRBD2 (6 bases). The germline gives CDR1 DFQATT, CDR2 SNEGSKA (reference sequence). V shed 8 bases and J shed 2 bases, with 20 bases lying between them. The CDR3 loop spans 15 amino acids. The CDR3: CSTHLVGGYTDTQYF. Written as DNA, the CDR3 is TGCAGTACCCATTTGGTGGGGGGTTACACAGATACGCAGTATTTT.

This sequence joins TRBV27 and TRBJ2-1; 16 positions agree with TRBD2. The CDR3 has 16 amino acids. Looked up from germline, CDR1 is MNHEY and CDR2 is SMNVEV (reference sequence). J lost 8 bases, V lost 7 bases, and 8 bases had no gene match. DNA of the CDR3: TGTGCCAGCACCCCGGGACTAGCGGGGGGGCGCGATGAGCAGTTCTTC. It translates to CASTPGLAGGRDEQFF.

This sequence joins TRBV6-5 and TRBJ1-6, with TRBD1 matching 8 bases. Germline V gene sequence: CDR1 MNHEY, CDR2 SVGAGI. Trimming cost V 4 bases and J 8 bases; bases outside gene matches: 7. This CDR3 region has 15 residues. DNA of the CDR3: TGTGCCAGCAGTTCCCCCGGACAGGGACATTCACCCCTCCACTTT. Its translation is CASSSPGQGHSPLHF.

This clonotype was counted between two and nine times. The chain is built from TRBV12-5 and TRBJ2-7; the D call may be TRBD1 or TRBD2 (5 bases each). This CDR3 contains 14 residues. In germline, CDR1 is LGHNT, CDR2 FRNRAP. With 2 bases removed from V and 6 bases from J, the gap between germline ends came to 14 bases. The CDR3 loop is CASGLSGTPGEQYV. The CDR3 DNA reads TGTGCTAGTGGTTTGTCCGGGACGCCGGGCGAGCAGTACGTC.

This clonotype was seen a few times. The gene calls are TRBV5-8 and TRBJ2-7, with D perhaps TRBD1 (5 bases). Germline loops: CDR1 SGHTS, CDR2 YDEGEE. V shed 0 bases and J shed 10 bases, with 17 bases lying between them. CDR3 length equals 14 residues. The CDR3, as DNA: TGTGCCAGCAGCTTGGCCCTAGGGGATTCCCGCCAGTACGTC. This translates into CASSLALGDSRQYV.

This clonotype has ten or more counts. This chain uses TRBV7-6 with TRBJ2-1, with a weak D call TRBD1 (6 bases). Germline V gene lookup returns CDR1 SGHVS and CDR2 FNYEAQ. The CDR3 loop spans 15 amino acids. The V gene lost 3 bases and the J gene lost 4 bases, with 13 bases spanning the gap. The CDR3 spells CASSFSTGIYNEQFF. DNA for the CDR3: TGTGCCAGCAGCTTTTCGACAGGAATATACAATGAGCAGTTCTTC. Looking up the rest from reference TRBV7-6 and TRBJ2-1 gives the full variable domain: GAGVSQSPRYKVTKRGQDVALRCDPISGHVSLYWYRQALGQGPEFLTYFNYEAQQDKSGLPNDRFSAERPEGSISTLTIQRTEQRDSAMYRCASSFSTGIYNEQFFGPGTRLTVL.

In its sample, this clonotype was seen a few times. The chain combines TRBV4-3 with TRBJ1-3; D ambiguous. Trimming removed 0 bases from V and 0 bases from J, with 6 bases in between. The CDR3 runs to 15 residues. Germline assignment: CDR1 LGHNA and CDR2 YSLEER. The DNA for the CDR3 is TGCGCCAGCAGCCAAGAGCCCTTCTCTGGAAACACCATATATTTT. Translation gives CASSQEPFSGNTIYF.

The rearrangement links TRBV7-9 to TRBJ1-6; the D is unclear. This CDR3 is 16 amino acids long. Trimming took off 1 base at V and 5 bases at J, with 12 bases between the two ends. Germline V gene sequence: CDR1 SEHNR, CDR2 FQNEAQ (reference sequence). As DNA, the CDR3 is TGTGCCAGCAGCTTAGGTGGTCCCCTGGATAATTCACCCCTCCACTTT. Translated: CASSLGGPLDNSPLHF.

The chain is built from TRBV18 and TRBJ2-1; TRBD1 agrees at 7 bases. The V gene end was trimmed by 1 base and the J gene end by 4 bases; junction bases not matched to a gene: 4. The length of the CDR3 is 15 residues. Germline V gives CDR1 KGHSH, CDR2 LQKENI. CDR3 coding DNA: TGTGCCAGCTCACCACAGACAGGGACGTACAATGAGCAGTTCTTC. It translates to CASSPQTGTYNEQFF.

The chain has TRBV11-2 and TRBJ2-1; 12 bases fit TRBD2. CDR3 length: 15 amino acids. Germline lookup yields CDR1 SGHAT and CDR2 FQNNGV. V lost 3 bases, J lost 5 bases, and 2 bases stayed unmatched. In DNA form, the CDR3 reads TGTGCCAGCAGCTTGCGACTAGCGGGGGACAATGAGCAGTTCTTC. Protein sequence: CASSLRLAGDNEQFF.

This clonotype was counted between two and nine times. V and J are TRBV5-1 and TRBJ1-2; 7 bases agree with TRBD1. J gave up 4 bases and V 1 base, and 7 bases lay outside the gene matches. Germline V lookup: CDR1 SGHRS, CDR2 YFSETQ. This CDR3 is built from 15 residues. The CDR3 here is CASSLSGTAPYGYTF. CDR3 nucleotide sequence: TGCGCCAGCAGCTTGTCCGGGACAGCTCCCTATGGCTACACCTTC.

The chain joins TRBV27 to TRBJ2-7, with D maybe TRBD1 (6 bases). V was cut by 8 bases and J by 5 bases, with 16 bases left in between. The CDR3 runs to 13 residues. Per the germline V gene, CDR1 is MNHEY and CDR2 is SMNVEV (reference sequence). The CDR3 spells CASSKDSEDEQYF. The CDR3 region has the DNA TGTGCCAGCTCCAAGGACAGTGAGGACGAGCAGTACTTC.

This clonotype was seen more than once but under ten times. The chain has TRBV7-2 and TRBJ1-3; no firm D call. Trimming removed 5 bases from V and 8 bases from J, with 22 bases in between. The germline V gene has CDR1 SGHTA and CDR2 FQGNSA. The CDR3 is 16 amino acids. CDR3 residues: CASSTLRVAPRDTIYF. In DNA form, the CDR3 reads TGTGCCAGCAGCACCTTGAGGGTTGCACCGCGGGACACCATATATTTT.

This clonotype was seen repeatedly, ten times or more. This chain links TRBV4-1 with TRBJ2-3; 8 nucleotides align to TRBD2. Germline lookup yields CDR1 MGHRA and CDR2 YSYEKL. J was trimmed by 2 bases and V by 2 bases; bases with no gene match: 9. CDR3 length: 17 amino acids. The CDR3 region is CASSQLLSGTSTDTQYF. The CDR3 region has the DNA TGCGCCAGCAGCCAACTCCTTAGCGGGACCTCCACAGATACGCAGTATTTT.

A remark on this clonotype: At one of its ends the junction is not consistent with the germline gene, which may arise from a read error. The rearrangement joins TRBV7-7 to TRBJ2-5; TRBD2 agrees at 8 bases. The CDR3 spans 15 residues. Germline CDR1 is SSHAT and CDR2 is FNYEAQ (reference sequence). CDR3 protein: CASSVNPGLGETQYF. The DNA of the CDR3 is TGTGCTAGCAGCGTTAATCCGGGACTAGGGGAGACCCAGTACTTC.

This chain uses TRBV12-3 or TRBV12-4 with TRBJ1-6, with TRBD1 matching over 7 bases. The V and J ends lost 4 bases and 9 bases, in that order; junction bases with no gene match: 9. This CDR3 is 15 amino acids long. CDR3 loop: CASSSRQGIGSPLHF. The CDR3, as DNA: TGTGCCAGCAGTTCCCGACAGGGTATTGGTTCACCCCTCCACTTT.